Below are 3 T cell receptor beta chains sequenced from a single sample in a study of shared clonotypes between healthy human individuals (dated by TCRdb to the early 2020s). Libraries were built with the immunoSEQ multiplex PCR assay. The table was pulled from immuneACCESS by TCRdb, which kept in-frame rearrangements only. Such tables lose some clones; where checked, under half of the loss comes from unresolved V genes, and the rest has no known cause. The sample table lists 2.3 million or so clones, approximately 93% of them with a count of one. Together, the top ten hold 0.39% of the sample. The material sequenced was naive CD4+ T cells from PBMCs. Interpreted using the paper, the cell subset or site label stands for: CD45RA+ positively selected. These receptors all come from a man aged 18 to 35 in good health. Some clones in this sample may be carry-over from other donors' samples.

CDR3 nucleotides: TGTGCCAGCAGTTTACCGGGACTAGCGGGAGCGGGCACAGATACGCAGTATTTT. Translated, it gives CASSLPGLAGAGTDTQYF. The chain recombines TRBV28 with TRBJ2-3; 14 bases map to TRBD2. The CDR3 totals 18 residues. Germline lookup yields CDR1 MDHEN and CDR2 SYDVKM. V shed 2 bases, J shed 1 base, and the junction held 5 bases outside the gene matches.

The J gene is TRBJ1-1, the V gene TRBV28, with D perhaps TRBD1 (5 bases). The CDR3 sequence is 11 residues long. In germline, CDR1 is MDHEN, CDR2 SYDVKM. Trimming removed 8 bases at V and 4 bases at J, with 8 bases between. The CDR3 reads CASWGSTEAFF. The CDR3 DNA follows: TGTGCCAGCTGGGGCTCCACTGAAGCTTTCTTT.

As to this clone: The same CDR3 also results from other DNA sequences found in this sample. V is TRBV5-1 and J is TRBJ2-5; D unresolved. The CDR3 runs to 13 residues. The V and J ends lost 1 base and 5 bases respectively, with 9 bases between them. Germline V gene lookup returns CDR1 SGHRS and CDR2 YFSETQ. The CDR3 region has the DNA TGCGCCAGCAGCTTGACAGCTGGGGAGACCCAGTACTTC. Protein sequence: CASSLTAGETQYF.